The 21 T cell receptor beta chains given below trace back to one sample, sequenced in a study of CD8+ T cells in alopecia areata. As the sequencing template, cDNA was produced by extracting RNA and reverse transcribing it. Here immunoSEQ multiplex PCR was the method, and the copy in TCRdb shows in-frame clones only, minus some. Of about 120,000 clones in the sample, 45% to 50% were seen once. Sequencing input: NKG2D-low CD8+ T cells sorted from blood. These receptors all come from a human donor with alopecia areata.

With regard to this clone: Other DNA variants within this sample encode the same CDR3. This rearrangement joins TRBV11-2 to TRBJ2-2; D gene ambiguous. The germline gives CDR1 SGHAT, CDR2 FQNNGV. V lost 2 bases, J lost 8 bases, and 3 bases lay in between. The CDR3 runs 11 residues. This CDR3 reads CASSLTGELFF. The CDR3 nucleotides read TGTGCCAGCAGCTTAACTGGGGAGCTGTTTTTT.

This clone was seen a handful of times. This chain links TRBV7-9 with TRBJ2-3; no reliable D call. Germline V gene data show CDR1 as SEHNR and CDR2 as FQNEAQ (reference sequence). The CDR3 is 16 amino acids. Trimming took 6 bases from V and 4 from J, leaving 20 bases between them. Written as DNA, the CDR3 is TGTGCCAGCAGTTACGCCGAATCTCCCGGCCCAGATACGCAGTATTTT. Translated: CASSYAESPGPDTQYF.

The table lists this clone with a few counts. The V gene is TRBV4-1, the J gene TRBJ1-2, with D possibly being TRBD1 (6 bases). CDR1 and CDR2 (germline): MGHRA, YSYEKL. The CDR3 extends over 14 amino acids. The V gene lost 1 base and the J gene lost 4 bases, with 10 bases spanning the gap. DNA for the CDR3: TGCGCCAGCAGCCAAGTCGGGGACATCTATGGCTACACCTTC. This gives the protein CASSQVGDIYGYTF.

This clone appeared a few times. V usage is TRBV2 and J usage is TRBJ2-4, with D uncertain. The V and J ends lost 8 bases and 15 bases respectively, with 14 bases between them. CDR1 is SNHLY, CDR2 FYNNEI, per germline. This CDR3 has 10 amino acids. CDR3 in DNA: TGTGCCAGCGGCGGAGTTGACTTGTACTTC. Amino acid sequence: CASGGVDLYF.

The J gene is TRBJ1-2, the V gene TRBV9; 7 bases line up with TRBD1. V was clipped by 3 bases and J by 0 bases; unmatched bases: 5. This CDR3 has 15 amino acids. The V gene's germline CDR1 is SGDLS and CDR2 YYNGEE. The CDR3 DNA follows: TGTGCCAGCAGCGGTACCGGGACAGCTAACTATGGCTACACCTTC. Protein sequence: CASSGTGTANYGYTF.

In this sample, this clone turned up a few times. The V gene is TRBV2, the J gene TRBJ2-1, with D unresolved. Germline V gene sequence: CDR1 SNHLY, CDR2 FYNNEI. The CDR3 is made up of 10 amino acids. Trimming stripped 7 bases from V and 6 bases from J, with 4 bases between. The CDR3 DNA is TGTGCCAGCAACGGCAATGAGCAGTTCTTC. Its translation is CASNGNEQFF.

CDR3 DNA: TGTGCCATCACCACGACCCAAAGCCCCTCCTACGAGCAGTACTTC. It specifies CAITTTQSPSYEQYF. V gene TRBV10-3 combines with J gene TRBJ2-7; D is unresolved. Germline values: CDR1 ENHRY, CDR2 SYGVKD. The CDR3 consists of 15 residues. Trimming stripped 7 bases from V and 0 bases from J, with 16 bases between.

The chain has TRBV2 and TRBJ2-3; D remains ambiguous. Germline values: CDR1 SNHLY, CDR2 FYNNEI. V lost 3 bases and J 6 bases, leaving 4 bases between the germline ends. The CDR3 length is 11 residues. The CDR3 reads CASSDWDTQYF. The DNA of the CDR3 is TGTGCCAGCAGTGACTGGGATACGCAGTATTTT.

The V and J genes are TRBV11-2 and TRBJ2-7; 14 positions match TRBD2. J was trimmed by 2 bases and V by 6 bases; bases with no gene match: 3. The CDR3 runs to 15 residues. In germline, CDR1 is SGHAT, CDR2 FQNNGV. The CDR3 bases are TGTGCCAGCAGTCCGACTAGCGGGAGGGCCTACGAGCAGTACTTC. This encodes CASSPTSGRAYEQYF. The entire variable domain, with the rest obtained from reference TRBV11-2 and TRBJ2-7, is as follows: EAGVAQSPRYKIIEKRQSVAFWCNPISGHATLYWYQQILGQGPKLLIQFQNNGVVDDSQLPKDRFSAERLKGVDSTLKIQPAKLEDSAVYLCASSPTSGRAYEQYFGPGTRLTVT.

The chain couples TRBV15 to TRBJ1-2; TRBD1 matches 9 bases. Looked up from germline, CDR1 is LNHNV and CDR2 is YYDKDF (reference sequence). J gave up 2 bases and V 5 bases, and 9 bases lay outside the gene matches. This CDR3 contains 16 residues. CDR3: CATSVTGGQGNYGYTF. The CDR3, as DNA: TGTGCCACCAGCGTGACCGGGGGACAGGGCAACTATGGCTACACCTTC.

V usage is TRBV29-1 and J usage is TRBJ2-1; 12 nucleotides match TRBD1. There are 16 residues in the CDR3. V lost 6 bases, J lost 7 bases, and 13 bases stayed unmatched. The germline CDR1 and CDR2 sequences are SQVTM and ANQGSEA. CDR3 bases: TGCAGCGTGGTACCGGGACAGGGGGCGACGGTGAATGAGCAGTTCTTC. Its protein is CSVVPGQGATVNEQFF.

The chain recombines TRBV5-1 with TRBJ2-7; D might be TRBD1 (6 bases). The CDR3 totals 13 residues. Germline-derived CDR1 and CDR2 are SGHRS and YFSETQ. Trimming cost V 5 bases and J 3 bases, with 12 bases left between them. The chain's CDR3 is CASRTGLDYEQYF. CDR3 in DNA: TGCGCCAGCAGAACAGGGCTGGACTACGAGCAGTACTTC. The full variable domain, its missing parts supplied by reference TRBV5-1 and TRBJ2-7, is KAGVTQTPRYLIKTRGQQVTLSCSPISGHRSVSWYQQTPGQGLQFLFEYFSETQRNKGNFPGRFSGRQFSNSRSEMNVSTLELGDSALYLCASRTGLDYEQYFGPGTRLTVT.

The chain couples TRBV5-1 to TRBJ2-1, with D unresolved. Germline V lookup: CDR1 SGHRS, CDR2 YFSETQ. Trimming cost V 4 bases and J 10 bases, with 9 bases left between them. This CDR3 contains 11 residues. CDR3 loop: CASSDLAEQFF. DNA of the CDR3: TGCGCCAGCAGCGACCTGGCCGAGCAGTTCTTC.

The V gene is TRBV21-1, the J gene TRBJ2-7; the DNA was not compared with TRBD2, the D call given in the table. TRBV21-1 is flagged as a pseudogene. This CDR3 region has 16 residues. The CDR3 is CASSRIGPEPHGEQYF. For the CDR3, the DNA is TGTGCCAGCAGCAGGATAGGCCCGGAACCGCACGGGGAGCAGTACTTC.

This clone was counted only a few times. Other DNA sequences within the sample encode an identical CDR3. The V gene is TRBV28, the J gene TRBJ2-5; D call uncertain. The CDR3 has 12 amino acids. V shed 5 bases and J shed 3 bases, with 7 bases lying between them. Germline V gene lookup returns CDR1 MDHEN and CDR2 SYDVKM. The CDR3 region has the DNA TGTGCCAGCAGTCCTTCAAAAGAGACCCAGTACTTC. It codes for CASSPSKETQYF.

The chain joins TRBV5-1 to TRBJ2-7; weak D call: TRBD1 (6 bases). Between the trimmed V and J ends, which lost 1 base and 2 bases, there was a span of 25 bases. CDR1 and CDR2 (germline): SGHRS, YFSETQ. This CDR3 spans 19 amino acids. Written as DNA, the CDR3 is TGCGCCAGCAGCTTGTTGTCAGGGGAGTTTCTAAGTACCACCTACGAGCAGTACTTC. As protein: CASSLLSGEFLSTTYEQYF.

The chain is built from TRBV29-1 and TRBJ2-4, with D possibly matching TRBD2 (6 bases). The V gene's germline CDR1 is SQVTM and CDR2 ANQGSEA. V was pared by 3 bases and J by 8 bases, with 11 bases between. The CDR3 spans 12 residues. The CDR3 DNA is TGCAGCGTTGAGGAGGGTGTGGACATTCAGTACTTC. It codes for CSVEEGVDIQYF.

This clone appeared a few times. The rearrangement uses TRBV9 and TRBJ2-1; TRBD2 is a possible D gene (6 bases). The germline V gene encodes CDR1 SGDLS and CDR2 YYNGEE. The CDR3 spans 15 residues. The V end was cut by 0 bases, the J end by 4 bases, with 11 bases between. The DNA of the CDR3 is TGTGCCAGCAGCGTAGAGAGCGGGTATTACAATGAGCAGTTCTTC. Translation gives CASSVESGYYNEQFF.

In regard to this clone: This CDR3 is also generated by other DNA sequences in the sample. This sequence joins TRBV29-1 and TRBJ2-3; TRBD2 might be the D (5 bases). Germline assignment: CDR1 SQVTM and CDR2 ANQGSEA. The V and J ends lost 4 bases and 5 bases respectively, with 7 bases between them. The CDR3 is 11 amino acids. CDR3 DNA: TGCAGCGTTGGAGGAGGAGATACGCAGTATTTT. Its translation is CSVGGGDTQYF.

This clone was detected a few times. The rearrangement joins TRBV2 to TRBJ2-3; D gene ambiguous. Germline CDR1 SNHLY, CDR2 FYNNEI. This CDR3 spans 14 amino acids. The V end lost 5 bases, the J end lost 3 bases, and 12 bases lay between the germline ends. The CDR3 sequence: CASSPLGWTDTQYF. CDR3 nucleotide sequence: TGTGCCAGCAGTCCATTGGGGTGGACAGATACGCAGTATTTT.

V usage is TRBV29-1 and J usage is TRBJ2-2; D possibly matches TRBD1 or TRBD2 (5 bases each). The CDR3 is made up of 12 amino acids. Trimming removed 6 bases at V and 4 bases at J, with 9 bases between. CDR1 SQVTM and CDR2 ANQGSEA come from the germline V gene. CDR3 sequence (DNA): TGCAGCGTGGGACCGACCACCGGGGAGCTGTTTTTT. It codes for CSVGPTTGELFF.